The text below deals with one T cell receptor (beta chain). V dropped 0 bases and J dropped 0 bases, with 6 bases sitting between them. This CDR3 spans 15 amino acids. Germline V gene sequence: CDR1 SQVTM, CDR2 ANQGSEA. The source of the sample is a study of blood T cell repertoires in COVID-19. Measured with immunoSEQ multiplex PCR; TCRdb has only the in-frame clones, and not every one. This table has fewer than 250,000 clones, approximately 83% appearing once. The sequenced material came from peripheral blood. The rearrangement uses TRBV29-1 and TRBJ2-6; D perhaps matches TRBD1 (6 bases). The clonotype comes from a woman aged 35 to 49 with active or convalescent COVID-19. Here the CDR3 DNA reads TGCAGCGTTGAAGAAGGGGGCTCTGGGGCCAACGTCCTGACTTTC. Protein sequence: CSVEEGGSGANVLTF. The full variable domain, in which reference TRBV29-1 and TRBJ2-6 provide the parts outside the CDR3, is SAVISQKPSRDICQRGTSLTIQCQVDSQVTMMFWYRQQPGQSLTLIATANQGSEATYESGFVIDKFPISRPNLTFSTLTVSNMSPEDSSIYLCSVEEGGSGANVLTFGAGSRLTVL.